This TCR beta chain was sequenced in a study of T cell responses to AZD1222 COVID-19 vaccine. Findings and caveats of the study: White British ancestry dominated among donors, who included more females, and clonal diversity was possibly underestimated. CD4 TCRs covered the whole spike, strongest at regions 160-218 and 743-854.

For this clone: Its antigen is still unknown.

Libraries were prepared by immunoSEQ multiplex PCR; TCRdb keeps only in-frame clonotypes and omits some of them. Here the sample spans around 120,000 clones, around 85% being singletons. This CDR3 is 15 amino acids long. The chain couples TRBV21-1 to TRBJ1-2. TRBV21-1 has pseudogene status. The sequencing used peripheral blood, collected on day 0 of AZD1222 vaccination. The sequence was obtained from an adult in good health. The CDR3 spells CASSKEYREHYGYTF. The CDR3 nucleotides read TGTGCCAGCAGCAAGGAATATAGGGAACACTATGGCTACACCTTC.